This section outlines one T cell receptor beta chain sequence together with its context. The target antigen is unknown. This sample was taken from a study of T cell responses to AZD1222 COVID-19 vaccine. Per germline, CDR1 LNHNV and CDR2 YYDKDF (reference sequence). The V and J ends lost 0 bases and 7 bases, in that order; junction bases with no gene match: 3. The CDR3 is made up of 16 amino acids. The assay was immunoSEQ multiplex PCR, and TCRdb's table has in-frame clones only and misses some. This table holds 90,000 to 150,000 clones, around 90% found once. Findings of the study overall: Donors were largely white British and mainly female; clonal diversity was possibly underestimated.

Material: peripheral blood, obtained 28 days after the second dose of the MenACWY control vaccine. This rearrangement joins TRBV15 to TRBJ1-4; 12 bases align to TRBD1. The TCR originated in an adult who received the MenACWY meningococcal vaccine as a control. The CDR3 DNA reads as TGTGCCACCAGCAGAGATATGGGACAGGGGGCTGAAAAACTGTTTTTT. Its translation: CATSRDMGQGAEKLFF.